A selection of T cell receptor beta chains follows, all from one sample in a study of OX40 agonist ivuxolimab in advanced cancers. Sequenced by immunoSEQ multiplex PCR; TCRdb stores in-frame clones only, minus some. Among more than 50,000 clones, approximately 88% were seen once, and the ten largest hold 13%. The sequencing used CD4+ or CD8+ T cells sorted from blood, collected in a trial of the OX40 agonist ivuxolimab. The receptor set was obtained from an adult with an advanced solid tumor such as melanoma, head and neck, liver or kidney cancer. CDR3s include the opening cysteine and the closing phenylalanine or tryptophan. D genes are given only for firm matches. The listing skips clone size in some rows; elsewhere it reads once, few, many or a size class.

CDR3 protein: CASSREQGSTYEQYF; CDR3 DNA: TGTGCCAGCTCGCGAGAACAGGGCAGTACCTACGAGCAGTACTTC; J gene: TRBJ2-7; clone size: -; V gene: TRBV18; D gene: -
CDR3 protein: CASSLGQDNEKLFF; CDR3 DNA: TGCGCCAGCAGCCTGGGACAGGATAATGAAAAACTGTTTTTT; J gene: TRBJ1-4; clone size: -; V gene: TRBV5-1; D gene: TRBD1
CDR3 protein: CSARPTGDTQYF; CDR3 DNA: TGCAGCGCACGACCTACGGGAGATACGCAGTATTTT; J gene: TRBJ2-3; clone size: once; V gene: TRBV29-1; D gene: -
CDR3 protein: CASSLLGGLDTQYF; CDR3 DNA: TGTGCCAGCAGCCTCCTGGGGGGATTGGATACGCAGTATTTT; J gene: TRBJ2-3; clone size: -; V gene: TRBV11-2; D gene: -
CDR3 protein: CASSQDLGGTEAFF; CDR3 DNA: TGTGCCAGCAGCCAAGACCTGGGGGGCACTGAAGCTTTCTTT; J gene: TRBJ1-1; clone size: -; V gene: TRBV14; D gene: -
CDR3 protein: CAISGTAGANVLTF; CDR3 DNA: TGTGCCATCAGTGGGACAGCTGGGGCCAACGTCCTGACTTTC; J gene: TRBJ2-6; clone size: -; V gene: TRBV10-3; D gene: -
CDR3 protein: CASSLEIMNTEAFF; CDR3 DNA: TGTGCCAGCAGCTTAGAGATAATGAACACTGAAGCTTTCTTT; J gene: TRBJ1-1; clone size: -; V gene: TRBV7-9; D gene: -
CDR3 protein: CASSLAHGLAEDSEQYF; CDR3 DNA: TGCGCCAGCAGCTTGGCCCACGGACTAGCGGAGGACTCCGAGCAGTACTTC; J gene: TRBJ2-7; clone size: -; V gene: TRBV5-1; D gene: TRBD2
CDR3 protein: CSVSNPTGGRNEKLFF; CDR3 DNA: TGCAGCGTTTCCAACCCTACAGGGGGCCGGAACGAAAAACTGTTTTTT; J gene: TRBJ1-4; clone size: -; V gene: TRBV29-1; D gene: TRBD1
CDR3 protein: CASSLYSGRNGNEQFF; CDR3 DNA: TGCGCCAGCAGCTTGTACAGCGGGAGAAACGGCAATGAGCAGTTCTTC; J gene: TRBJ2-1; clone size: -; V gene: TRBV5-1; D gene: TRBD2
CDR3 protein: CASSPGTSGRVNEQFF; CDR3 DNA: TGTGCCAGCAGCCCAGGGACTAGCGGGAGGGTTAATGAGCAGTTCTTC; J gene: TRBJ2-1; clone size: -; V gene: TRBV7-2; D gene: TRBD2
CDR3 protein: CSVSPQGADTQYF; CDR3 DNA: TGCAGCGTTAGCCCACAGGGGGCGGATACGCAGTATTTT; J gene: TRBJ2-3; clone size: -; V gene: TRBV29-1; D gene: TRBD1
CDR3 protein: CASSPRQTYNEQFF; CDR3 DNA: TGTGCCAGCTCACCAAGACAGACTTACAATGAGCAGTTCTTC; J gene: TRBJ2-1; clone size: few; V gene: TRBV18; D gene: -
CDR3 protein: CASSPGHANTGELFF; CDR3 DNA: TGCGCCAGCAGCCCGGGACATGCGAACACCGGGGAGCTGTTTTTT; J gene: TRBJ2-2; clone size: -; V gene: TRBV5-1; D gene: -
CDR3 protein: CASSFSPPPDEQFF; CDR3 DNA: TGTGCCAGCAGCTTCTCCCCCCCGCCCGATGAGCAGTTCTTC; J gene: TRBJ2-1; clone size: -; V gene: TRBV7-9; D gene: -
CDR3 protein: CASSSRDTYEQYF; CDR3 DNA: TGTGCCAGCAGCTCCCGAGACACCTACGAGCAGTACTTC; J gene: TRBJ2-7; clone size: -; V gene: TRBV11-2; D gene: -
CDR3 protein: CASRASGSSYNEQFF; CDR3 DNA: TGTGCCAGCAGGGCTAGCGGAAGCTCCTACAATGAGCAGTTCTTC; J gene: TRBJ2-1; clone size: -; V gene: TRBV7-9; D gene: TRBD2
CDR3 protein: CASSFVLGRGTYNSPLHF; CDR3 DNA: TGTGCCAGCAGCTTCGTCCTAGGCCGCGGAACCTATAATTCACCCCTCCACTTT; J gene: TRBJ1-6; clone size: -; V gene: TRBV7-2; D gene: -
CDR3 protein: CASSDEGGTEAFF; CDR3 DNA: TGTGCCAGCAGTGACGAGGGCGGGACCGAAGCTTTCTTT; J gene: TRBJ1-1; clone size: -; V gene: TRBV6-4; D gene: -
CDR3 protein: CASSTKDSGSPLHF; CDR3 DNA: TGTGCCAGCAGCACCAAGGACAGCGGTTCACCCCTCCACTTT; J gene: TRBJ1-6; clone size: -; V gene: TRBV7-9; D gene: -
CDR3 protein: CASSTPGQRNTIYF; CDR3 DNA: TGTGCCAGCAGCACGCCGGGACAGAGAAACACCATATATTTT; J gene: TRBJ1-3; clone size: -; V gene: TRBV6-5; D gene: TRBD1
CDR3 protein: CASRTGVYGYTF; CDR3 DNA: TGTGCCAGCAGGACGGGGGTCTATGGCTACACCTTC; J gene: TRBJ1-2; clone size: -; V gene: TRBV2; D gene: -